Below are 31 T cell receptor beta chains sequenced from a single sample in a study of T-cell reconstitution after alpha-beta-depleted transplantation in children. Library preparation (for TCRbeta) was performed with unique molecular identifiers. TCRdb re-derived calls from the PCR reads in MiXCR, one entry per CDR3 protein. This sample carries 150,000 to 200,000 distinct CDR3 sequences, approximately 14% of them seen once, and the ten largest clones take 13%. The sample was PBMCs from the stem cell graft donor, taken from the stem cell graft. These receptors all stem from a human donor who donated a stem cell graft to a child with acute lymphoblastic leukemia.

This clonotype was observed at least ten times. The V call is TRBV11-3, the J call TRBJ2-3; TRBD2 agrees at 10 bases. Trimming removed 4 bases from V and 6 bases from J; junction bases left unmatched: 7. CDR3 size: 15 residues. Germline CDR1 and CDR2: SGHNT and YENEEA. The CDR3 DNA reads TGTGCCAGCAGCTATCTAGCGGGAGCCACGGATACGCAGTATTTT. Translated, it gives CASSYLAGATDTQYF.

This clonotype has ten or more counts. The rearrangement joins TRBV6-2 or TRBV6-3 to TRBJ2-3; 10 bases agree with TRBD2. The CDR3 extends over 17 amino acids. The J segment lost 4 bases and the V segment lost 0 bases, leaving 7 bases of the junction unmatched. Germline V gene data show CDR1 as MNHEY and CDR2 as SVGEGT. The CDR3 sequence is CASSYSNSGRAADTQYF. The CDR3, as DNA: TGTGCCAGCAGTTACTCGAACAGCGGGAGGGCCGCAGATACGCAGTATTTT.

V usage is TRBV29-1 and J usage is TRBJ1-1; D gene unclear. Trimming stripped 0 bases from V and 0 bases from J, with 11 bases between. CDR3 length: 15 amino acids. The germline V gene has CDR1 SQVTM and CDR2 ANQGSEA. The CDR3 DNA sequence: TGCAGCGTTGAAGATCGGAAAGGCATGAACACTGAAGCTTTCTTT. Amino acids: CSVEDRKGMNTEAFF. Supplemented by reference TRBV29-1 and TRBJ1-1, the full variable domain reads SAVISQKPSRDICQRGTSLTIQCQVDSQVTMMFWYRQQPGQSLTLIATANQGSEATYESGFVIDKFPISRPNLTFSTLTVSNMSPEDSSIYLCSVEDRKGMNTEAFFGQGTRLTVV.

This clonotype was seen only a few times. V gene TRBV11-2 combines with J gene TRBJ1-1; D perhaps matches TRBD1 (5 bases). Trimming cost V 6 bases and J 12 bases, with 23 bases left between them. CDR3 length: 14 amino acids. Germline V gene sequence: CDR1 SGHAT, CDR2 FQNNGV. The DNA of the CDR3 is TGTGCCAGCAGTACTATCCGGGAAGCAAAGGGGACTTTCTTT. Translation: CASSTIREAKGTFF.

This clonotype showed up many times. The V call is TRBV5-6, the J call TRBJ2-7, with no clear D. Trimming took off 0 bases at V and 3 bases at J, with 7 bases between the two ends. Germline V gives CDR1 SGHDT, CDR2 YYEEEE. The CDR3 loop spans 13 amino acids. This CDR3 reads CASSLAGRYEQYF. CDR3 in DNA: TGTGCCAGCAGCTTGGCCGGGCGCTACGAGCAGTACTTC.

This chain links TRBV28 with TRBJ1-1; tentatively, D is TRBD1 (5 bases). V lost 5 bases, J lost 4 bases, and 14 bases lay in between. Germline CDR1 and CDR2: MDHEN and SYDVKM. This CDR3 comprises 14 residues. The CDR3 DNA sequence: TGTGCCAGCAGTCCTTTTGATAGGGGCACTGAAGCTTTCTTT. Translation gives CASSPFDRGTEAFF.

On this clonotype: Given a much more abundant clone one base away, this may be a read error. The rearrangement joins TRBV10-2 to TRBJ1-1; the D gene is possibly TRBD1 (5 bases). CDR1 WSHSY and CDR2 SAAADI come from the germline V gene. Trimming removed 7 bases from V and 4 bases from J, with 16 bases in between. The CDR3 has 14 residues. CDR3 DNA sequence: TGCGCCAGCATGTACGGGGGAGTGGCCACTGAAGCTTTCTTT. Protein product: CASMYGGVATEAFF.

This clonotype showed up just a few times. The chain has TRBV15 and TRBJ2-7, with D maybe TRBD1 (5 bases). Germline CDR1 reads LNHNV; CDR2 reads YYDKDF (reference sequence). Deletions cut 6 bases from V and 5 bases from J, with 14 bases between. The CDR3 contains 13 residues. CDR3 in amino acids: CATSQGFRDEQYF. Here the CDR3 DNA reads TGTGCCACCAGTCAGGGTTTTCGGGACGAGCAGTACTTC.

This chain connects TRBV5-1 to TRBJ2-1; 14 bases are a match to TRBD2. The V gene's germline CDR1 is SGHRS and CDR2 YFSETQ. Germline trimming cut 4 bases from V and 10 bases from J; bases unmatched to any gene: 7. There are 15 residues in the CDR3. The CDR3 spells CASSPGLAGEEEQFF. In DNA, the CDR3 is TGCGCCAGCAGCCCGGGACTAGCGGGAGAAGAAGAGCAGTTCTTC.

At least ten counts were recorded for this clonotype. The rearrangement joins TRBV6-6 to TRBJ1-2; D gene unclear. Looked up from germline, CDR1 is MNHNY and CDR2 is SVGAGI (reference sequence). CDR3 length equals 12 residues. Deletions cut 8 bases from V and 8 bases from J, with 15 bases between. CDR3: CASLSQTFGYTF. Written as DNA, the CDR3 is TGTGCCAGCCTTAGTCAAACGTTCGGCTACACCTTC.

This clonotype showed up just a few times. The rearrangement joins TRBV6-5 to TRBJ2-6; D uncertain. This CDR3 contains 16 residues. Between the trimmed V and J ends, which lost 0 bases and 4 bases, there was a span of 10 bases. The germline V gene encodes CDR1 MNHEY and CDR2 SVGAGI. The CDR3 coding sequence is TGTGCCAGCAGTTACTCGTCTCCTAACGGGGCCAACGTCCTGACTTTC. Translating gives CASSYSSPNGANVLTF.

The chain carries TRBV11-3 and TRBJ1-1, with a possible D match to TRBD1 (6 bases). Between the trimmed V and J ends, which lost 3 bases and 1 base, there was a span of 9 bases. The CDR3 sequence is 14 residues long. The germline V gene has CDR1 SGHNT and CDR2 YENEEA. The chain's CDR3 is CASSFRGANTEAFF. CDR3 sequence (DNA): TGTGCCAGCAGCTTCAGGGGAGCGAACACTGAAGCTTTCTTT.

The J gene is TRBJ2-3, the V gene TRBV27, with D unclear. V was shortened by 2 bases and J by 6 bases, with 12 bases between the two germline ends. Germline CDR1 and CDR2: MNHEY and SMNVEV (reference sequence). This CDR3 is built from 14 residues. The CDR3 DNA reads as TGTGCCAGCAGTTTAAGAAATCAGGTTGATACGCAGTATTTT. Protein sequence: CASSLRNQVDTQYF.

This clonotype showed up many times. The V and J genes are TRBV3-1 and TRBJ2-1; 10 bases agree with TRBD1. V was clipped by 6 bases and J by 5 bases; unmatched bases: 10. CDR1 and CDR2 (germline): LGHDT, YNNKEL (reference sequence). The CDR3 sequence is 16 residues long. This chain's CDR3 is CASSQRRDRGHNEQFF. The CDR3 nucleotides read TGTGCCAGCAGTCAAAGGCGGGACAGGGGACACAATGAGCAGTTCTTC.

This clonotype was seen ten or more times. This chain links TRBV5-4 with TRBJ2-1, with TRBD1 as a possible D gene (6 bases). This CDR3 is built from 15 residues. Per germline, CDR1 SGHNT and CDR2 YYREEE (reference sequence). Trimming took 0 bases from V and 7 from J, leaving 14 bases between them. CDR3: CASSLAQGSGNEQFF. In DNA, the CDR3 is TGTGCCAGCAGCTTGGCACAGGGATCGGGTAATGAGCAGTTCTTC.

This clonotype was observed at least ten times. V is TRBV12-3 or TRBV12-4 and J is TRBJ1-6; D unclear. The CDR3 contains 14 residues. V lost 1 base and J 5 bases, leaving 6 bases between the germline ends. In DNA, the CDR3 is TGTGCCAGCAGTTTAGGCCTGAATAATTCACCCCTCCACTTT. Translation gives CASSLGLNNSPLHF.

The V and J genes are TRBV6-5 and TRBJ2-7; 10 bases fit TRBD2. V lost 0 bases to trimming and J lost 2 bases; unmatched junction nucleotides: 4. The CDR3 is 16 residues long. Germline V gene data show CDR1 as MNHEY and CDR2 as SVGAGI. The CDR3 DNA reads as TGTGCCAGCAGTTACTCGGGGCTAGCGGGGGCCTACGAGCAGTACTTC. Protein sequence: CASSYSGLAGAYEQYF.

The chain recombines TRBV2 with TRBJ2-1; D not certain. The length of the CDR3 is 12 residues. V lost 3 bases to trimming and J lost 4 bases, with 4 bases between them. Germline CDR1 and CDR2: SNHLY and FYNNEI. CDR3: CASSEGYNEQFF. The CDR3 nucleotides read TGTGCCAGCAGTGAGGGTTACAATGAGCAGTTCTTC.

This clonotype was seen many times. V and J are TRBV3-1 and TRBJ2-1; the match to TRBD2 covers 14 bases. The V and J ends lost 4 bases and 13 bases, in that order; junction bases with no gene match: 15. CDR1 is LGHDT and CDR2 is YNNKEL in the germline V gene (reference sequence). The CDR3 has 17 residues. The DNA for the CDR3 is TGTGCCAGCAGCCCTTCTCCCCGACTAGCGGGAGGGCCAAAACAGTTCTTC. This codes for CASSPSPRLAGGPKQFF.

CDR3 in DNA: TGCGCCAGCAGCTTGGTCCCAGGGCTGCGTTCCTACAATGAGCAGTTCTTC. Translation gives CASSLVPGLRSYNEQFF. The rearrangement links TRBV5-1 to TRBJ2-1; D is possibly TRBD1 (5 bases). The CDR3 sequence is 17 residues long. Trimming pared 0 bases from V and 1 base from J, leaving 14 bases between. The germline gives CDR1 SGHRS, CDR2 YFSETQ.

V gene TRBV20-1 combines with J gene TRBJ2-1, with 8 bases lining up with TRBD2. CDR3 size: 13 residues. The junction had 5 bases not matched to a gene; V was cut back by 0 bases and J by 10 bases. In germline, CDR1 is DFQATT, CDR2 SNEGSKA (reference sequence). CDR3 sequence: CSARDLLAGEQFF. The CDR3 DNA follows: TGCAGTGCTAGAGATCTTCTAGCGGGCGAGCAGTTCTTC.

Ten or more counts support this clonotype. The rearrangement links TRBV12-3 or TRBV12-4 to TRBJ2-3; D is undetermined. Trimming pared 7 bases from V and 0 bases from J, leaving 20 bases between. The CDR3 consists of 17 residues. The CDR3 sequence: CASNHRLGAASTDTQYF. The CDR3 DNA is TGTGCCAGCAACCATCGGCTTGGCGCCGCTAGCACAGATACGCAGTATTTT.

This clonotype was observed at least ten times. This sequence joins TRBV5-1 and TRBJ1-1; TRBD1 is a possible D gene (5 bases). The germline gives CDR1 SGHRS, CDR2 YFSETQ. With 0 bases removed from V and 3 bases from J, the gap between germline ends came to 12 bases. The CDR3 is made up of 15 amino acids. CDR3 in DNA: TGCGCCAGCAGCTTGGCGCCTGGAGGGGACACTGAAGCTTTCTTT. It translates to CASSLAPGGDTEAFF.

This clonotype has a count of ten or more. Relative to the germline gene, one junction end is altered; a read error may explain this. This sequence joins TRBV7-7 and TRBJ2-3, with 7 bases identical to TRBD2. The CDR3 consists of 14 residues. The germline CDR1 and CDR2 sequences are SSHAT and FNYEAQ (reference sequence). CDR3 nucleotide sequence: TGTGCTAGCAGGAGACTAGCAACTAGTGATACGCAGTATTTT. It codes for CASRRLATSDTQYF.

This clonotype turned up a few times. The chain combines TRBV5-1 with TRBJ2-1, with D unclear. Looked up from germline, CDR1 is SGHRS and CDR2 is YFSETQ. The CDR3 spans 15 residues. V gave up 4 bases and J gave up 5 bases, with 16 bases separating them. The CDR3 sequence is CASSQLSLVNNEQFF. CDR3 coding DNA: TGCGCCAGCAGCCAGCTTTCGTTAGTCAACAATGAGCAGTTCTTC.

This clonotype was seen ten or more times. The V gene is TRBV5-1, the J gene TRBJ1-1; TRBD1 aligns across 8 bases. V gave up 7 bases and J gave up 4 bases; unmatched junction bases: 18. The CDR3 spans 17 residues. Germline V lookup: CDR1 SGHRS, CDR2 YFSETQ. DNA of the CDR3: TGCGCCAGCGCCCGTTCGGCAGGGGGCGCGACGGGCACTGAAGCTTTCTTT. Protein product: CASARSAGGATGTEAFF.

Many counts were recorded for this clonotype. This sequence joins TRBV11-3 and TRBJ1-1; D call uncertain. The germline V gene has CDR1 SGHNT and CDR2 YENEEA. The CDR3 loop spans 15 amino acids. V dropped 1 base and J dropped 0 bases, with 9 bases sitting between them. In nucleotides, the CDR3 is TGTGCCAGCAGCTTAGCTGAGGGAATGAACACTGAAGCTTTCTTT. Its translation is CASSLAEGMNTEAFF.

The rearrangement links TRBV20-1 to TRBJ2-5; tentatively, D is TRBD1 or TRBD2 (6 bases each). V was trimmed by 3 bases and J by 5 bases, leaving 10 bases between them. The length of the CDR3 is 12 residues. Per germline, CDR1 DFQATT and CDR2 SNEGSKA (reference sequence). The CDR3 bases are TGCAGTGCTAGGAAAGGGGGGGAGACCCAGTACTTC. Translated, it gives CSARKGGETQYF.

In its sample, this clonotype was seen many times. The V call is TRBV29-1, the J call TRBJ1-1; D ambiguous. Trimming removed 5 bases at V and 1 base at J, with 8 bases between. The CDR3 sequence is 12 residues long. Germline CDR1 SQVTM, CDR2 ANQGSEA. DNA of the CDR3: TGCAGCGTTATTAAGGAGAACACTGAAGCTTTCTTT. Encoded protein: CSVIKENTEAFF.

The chain recombines TRBV12-3 or TRBV12-4 with TRBJ2-3, with a weak D call TRBD2 (6 bases). V was cut by 5 bases and J by 2 bases, with 17 bases left in between. This CDR3 has 16 residues. The CDR3 protein is CASSPRLGFLTDTQYF. The CDR3 region has the DNA TGTGCCAGCAGTCCACGACTAGGGTTCCTCACAGATACGCAGTATTTT.

The chain links TRBV29-1 to TRBJ2-3; D is undetermined. Germline loops: CDR1 SQVTM, CDR2 ANQGSEA. The V end lost 0 bases, the J end lost 0 bases, and 7 bases lay between the germline ends. The CDR3 covers 14 residues. CDR3 region: CSVEDGTSTDTQYF. CDR3 nucleotides: TGCAGCGTTGAAGACGGTACTAGCACAGATACGCAGTATTTT.